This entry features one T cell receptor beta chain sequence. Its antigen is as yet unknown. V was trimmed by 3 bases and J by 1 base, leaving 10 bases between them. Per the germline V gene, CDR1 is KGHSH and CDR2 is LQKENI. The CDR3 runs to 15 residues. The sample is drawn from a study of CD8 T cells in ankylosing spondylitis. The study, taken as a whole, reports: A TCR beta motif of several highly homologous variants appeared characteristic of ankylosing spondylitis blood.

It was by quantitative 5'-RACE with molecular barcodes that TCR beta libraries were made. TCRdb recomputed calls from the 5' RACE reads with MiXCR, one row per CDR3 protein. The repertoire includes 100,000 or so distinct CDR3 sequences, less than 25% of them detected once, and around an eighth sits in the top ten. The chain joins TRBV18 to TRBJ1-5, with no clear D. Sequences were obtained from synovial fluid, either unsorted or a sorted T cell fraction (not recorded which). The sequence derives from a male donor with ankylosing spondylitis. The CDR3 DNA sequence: TGTGCCAGCTCACCGGCCGCGGGGAGCAATCAGCCCCAGCATTTT. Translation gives CASSPAAGSNQPQHF.